The next 21 T cell receptor beta chains were all read from a single sample in a study of CD8 T cells in Susac syndrome (dated by TCRdb to the late 2010s). Library construction relied on the immunoSEQ multiplex PCR assay. RNA was extracted with the RNeasy kit and 0.5 to 1 ug was reverse transcribed using random hexamers. The public sequencing data were trimmed at Q25 with fastp and processed into clonotypes with MiXCR by TCRdb, which kept only in-frame beta chains. Under each unique CDR3 protein, matching rows form one entry showing the most common genes and DNA. The sample yields some 110,000 distinct CDR3 sequences; 94% were counted once. 0.4% to 0.5% of the sample lies in the top ten. The specimen was CD8+ T cells from PBMCs. All receptors derive from a human donor with Susac syndrome.

The chain couples TRBV7-9 to TRBJ2-5, with D maybe TRBD2 (7 bases). Germline-derived CDR1 and CDR2 are SEHNR and FQNEAQ (reference sequence). The CDR3 covers 15 residues. V lost 0 bases to trimming and J lost 4 bases, with 12 bases between them. CDR3 nucleotides: TGTGCCAGCAGCTTAGCGAAGGGGGGGCCAGAGACCCAGTACTTC. Its protein is CASSLAKGGPETQYF.

V and J are TRBV9 and TRBJ2-7, with no clear D. CDR1 is SGDLS, CDR2 YYNGEE, per germline. The V and J ends lost 4 bases and 0 bases respectively, with 8 bases between them. The CDR3 is made up of 13 amino acids. CDR3 bases: TGTGCCAGCAGCCTTGCTTCCTCCTACGAGCAGTACTTC. Translation gives CASSLASSYEQYF.

J is TRBJ2-7 and V is TRBV5-1; tentative D call: TRBD2 (5 bases). With 2 bases removed from V and 2 bases from J, the gap between germline ends came to 17 bases. CDR1 and CDR2 (germline): SGHRS, YFSETQ. This CDR3 region has 16 residues. CDR3 sequence (DNA): TGCGCCAGCAGCTTCGTGTTACGGGGAGCCCCCTACGAGCAGTACTTC. Translated, it gives CASSFVLRGAPYEQYF.

This clonotype was seen once. This rearrangement joins TRBV5-4 to TRBJ1-1; the D gene is possibly TRBD1 (6 bases). CDR1 and CDR2 (germline): SGHNT, YYREEE (reference sequence). Deletions cut 4 bases from V and 5 bases from J, with 15 bases between. The CDR3 is 14 residues long. The CDR3 spells CASSLPGAGTEAFF. DNA for the CDR3: TGTGCCAGCAGCCTACCGGGGGCGGGTACTGAAGCTTTCTTT.

The V and J genes are TRBV20-1 and TRBJ2-1; 8 nucleotides line up with TRBD2. This CDR3 spans 15 amino acids. J was trimmed by 6 bases and V by 5 bases; bases with no gene match: 12. Per germline, CDR1 DFQATT and CDR2 SNEGSKA (reference sequence). In DNA, the CDR3 is TGCAGTGCTGACACCCGAGCGGGGGCCCCCAATGAGCAGTTCTTC. Amino acids: CSADTRAGAPNEQFF.

The rearrangement links TRBV5-1 to TRBJ1-3; D perhaps matches TRBD1 (5 bases). This CDR3 has 14 residues. The germline gives CDR1 SGHRS, CDR2 YFSETQ. The V gene lost 5 bases and the J gene lost 4 bases, with 13 bases spanning the gap. The CDR3: CASRGDLSGNTIYF. CDR3 sequence (DNA): TGCGCCAGCAGAGGGGATCTATCGGGAAACACCATATATTTT.

Here the CDR3 reads CSARLGNTIYF. The CDR3 DNA sequence: TGCAGTGCCAGACTTGGAAACACCATATATTTT. This sequence joins TRBV20-1 and TRBJ1-3; no clear D. The CDR3 runs to 11 residues. V lost 6 bases, J lost 3 bases, and 6 bases lay in between. Germline lookup yields CDR1 DFQATT and CDR2 SNEGSKA (reference sequence).

The table lists this clonotype with a count of one. The V call is TRBV13, the J call TRBJ1-1; D unclear. The germline V gene encodes CDR1 PRHDT and CDR2 FYEKMQ (reference sequence). This CDR3 is built from 14 residues. The germline V and J ends were trimmed by 0 bases and 5 bases, with 10 bases remaining between them. The CDR3 loop is CASSLGARQTEAFF. CDR3 sequence (DNA): TGTGCCAGCAGCTTAGGGGCAAGACAAACTGAAGCTTTCTTT.

This chain links TRBV3-1 with TRBJ2-3; 7 bases are a match to TRBD2. The germline V gene encodes CDR1 LGHDT and CDR2 YNNKEL (reference sequence). There are 16 residues in the CDR3. Trimming took 4 bases from V and 1 from J; bases not matched to a gene: 8. The CDR3 is CASSPGLPLGTDTQYF. The CDR3 DNA reads as TGTGCCAGCAGCCCGGGACTACCACTTGGCACAGATACGCAGTATTTT.

V is TRBV6-5 and J is TRBJ2-1; D is unresolved. The CDR3 covers 15 residues. V dropped 2 bases and J dropped 0 bases, with 8 bases sitting between them. Germline CDR1 and CDR2: MNHEY and SVGAGI. The CDR3 DNA reads as TGTGCCAGCAGTTACATGGCGGTCTCCTACAATGAGCAGTTCTTC. It is translated as CASSYMAVSYNEQFF.

The V gene is TRBV27, the J gene TRBJ2-7, with D possibly matching TRBD1 (6 bases). V lost 3 bases and J 2 bases, leaving 8 bases between the germline ends. The CDR3 has 13 residues. Germline lookup yields CDR1 MNHEY and CDR2 SMNVEV (reference sequence). CDR3 bases: TGTGCCAGCAGTTTTGGACAGACCTACGAGCAGTACTTC. This translates into CASSFGQTYEQYF.

V and J are TRBV20-1 and TRBJ2-1, with a possible D match to TRBD2 (6 bases). Germline values: CDR1 DFQATT, CDR2 SNEGSKA (reference sequence). V dropped 5 bases and J dropped 2 bases, with 13 bases sitting between them. The CDR3 is 14 amino acids. DNA of the CDR3: TGCAGTGCTCCGGGGCGGGAAGCCTACAATGAGCAGTTCTTC. Amino acid sequence: CSAPGREAYNEQFF.

This chain links TRBV7-9 with TRBJ2-1, with TRBD2 identical over 12 bases. Germline loops: CDR1 SEHNR, CDR2 FQNEAQ (reference sequence). V shed 0 bases, J shed 10 bases, and the junction held 10 bases outside the gene matches. There are 17 residues in the CDR3. The CDR3 region is CASSLAAGLAGKREQFF. CDR3 DNA: TGTGCCAGCAGCTTAGCCGCCGGACTAGCGGGGAAACGGGAGCAGTTCTTC.

This chain connects TRBV5-1 to TRBJ2-3, with D unclear. V was cut by 5 bases and J by 5 bases, with 18 bases left in between. Germline V lookup: CDR1 SGHRS, CDR2 YFSETQ. The CDR3 contains 15 residues. This CDR3 reads CASSFESGLGDTQYF. In DNA form, the CDR3 reads TGCGCCAGCAGTTTCGAAAGTGGGTTGGGAGATACGCAGTATTTT.

This chain links TRBV7-9 with TRBJ2-5; D is undetermined. Germline CDR1 is SEHNR and CDR2 is FQNEAQ (reference sequence). The CDR3 runs 14 residues. With 6 bases removed from V and 4 bases from J, the gap between germline ends came to 15 bases. In nucleotides, the CDR3 is TGTGCCAGCAGACCCCTTGGCTCGAGAGAGACCCAGTACTTC. Its protein product is CASRPLGSRETQYF.

V and J are TRBV27 and TRBJ2-7; D is unclear. From germline, CDR1 is MNHEY and CDR2 SMNVEV (reference sequence). The CDR3 is 15 amino acids. Trimming cost V 0 bases and J 7 bases, with 16 bases left between them. CDR3 bases: TGTGCCAGCAGTTTATCGAAGTCCGGGCTACGGGAGCAGTACTTC. It specifies CASSLSKSGLREQYF.

The chain has TRBV20-1 and TRBJ2-1; 7 bases match TRBD2. V dropped 3 bases and J dropped 7; count of bases not matched to a gene: 12. Germline V gene sequence: CDR1 DFQATT, CDR2 SNEGSKA (reference sequence). This CDR3 has 15 residues. The CDR3 region has the DNA TGCAGTGCTAGGGGAGCGGGGAGGGGTGGTAATGAGCAGTTCTTC. Protein: CSARGAGRGGNEQFF.

This rearrangement joins TRBV20-1 to TRBJ2-1; 11 nucleotides match TRBD2. Losses at the gene ends were 5 bases for V and 6 bases for J; bases not matched to a gene: 6. CDR1 is DFQATT and CDR2 is SNEGSKA in the germline V gene (reference sequence). This CDR3 is built from 14 residues. The CDR3 is CSAVAGGPGNEQFF. In DNA, the CDR3 is TGCAGTGCTGTAGCGGGGGGGCCCGGCAATGAGCAGTTCTTC.

This rearrangement joins TRBV12-5 to TRBJ2-1; perhaps D is TRBD1 or TRBD2 (5 bases each). This CDR3 is 13 amino acids long. V lost 1 base and J lost 8, with 9 bases in between. Germline CDR1 is LGHNT and CDR2 is FRNRAP. In DNA form, the CDR3 reads TGTGCTAGTGGTTTGGGACTGGGGGATGAGCAGTTCTTC. It is translated as CASGLGLGDEQFF.

V usage is TRBV7-9 and J usage is TRBJ2-7; the D is unclear. The ends were cut back, 5 bases at V and 7 bases at J, with 9 bases in the middle. CDR1 and CDR2 (germline): SEHNR, FQNEAQ (reference sequence). This CDR3 region has 11 residues. The CDR3 spells CASSTAWEQYF. In nucleotides, the CDR3 is TGTGCCAGCAGCACCGCCTGGGAGCAGTACTTC.

The gene calls are TRBV9 and TRBJ1-2; D may be TRBD1 (6 bases). The CDR3 covers 15 residues. Germline V gene lookup returns CDR1 SGDLS and CDR2 YYNGEE. The V and J ends lost 0 bases and 5 bases respectively, with 14 bases between them. Here the CDR3 DNA reads TGTGCCAGCAGCGTAGTCCCAGGGGAGACTTATGGCTACACCTTC. This codes for CASSVVPGETYGYTF.